This TCR beta chain emerged from a study of T cell clusters in autoimmune cytopenias. Germline values: CDR1 MNHEY, CDR2 SVGEGT. CDR3 length: 13 amino acids. TRB rearrangements were amplified by touch-down multiplex PCR with mixed TRB-A/B primers. Reprocessing the multiplex PCR reads, TCRdb reports a single entry for every CDR3 protein and omits DNA. This sample contains about 9,500 distinct CDR3 sequences. Each sample's input was around 270 ng genomic DNA, some 38,000 genome equivalents. Details on this clonotype: Its specificity is not known.

The study's findings and limits: Exclusive TRB clusters were 2.5 to 3-fold more numerous in healthy donors than in active autoimmune hepatitis.

This clonotype was obtained from a human donor with an autoimmune cytopenia or autoimmune hepatitis (not recorded which). Sequences were obtained from peripheral blood. The V gene is TRBV6-2 or TRBV6-3, the J gene TRBJ2-1. The CDR3 protein is CASSYVRYNEQFF.